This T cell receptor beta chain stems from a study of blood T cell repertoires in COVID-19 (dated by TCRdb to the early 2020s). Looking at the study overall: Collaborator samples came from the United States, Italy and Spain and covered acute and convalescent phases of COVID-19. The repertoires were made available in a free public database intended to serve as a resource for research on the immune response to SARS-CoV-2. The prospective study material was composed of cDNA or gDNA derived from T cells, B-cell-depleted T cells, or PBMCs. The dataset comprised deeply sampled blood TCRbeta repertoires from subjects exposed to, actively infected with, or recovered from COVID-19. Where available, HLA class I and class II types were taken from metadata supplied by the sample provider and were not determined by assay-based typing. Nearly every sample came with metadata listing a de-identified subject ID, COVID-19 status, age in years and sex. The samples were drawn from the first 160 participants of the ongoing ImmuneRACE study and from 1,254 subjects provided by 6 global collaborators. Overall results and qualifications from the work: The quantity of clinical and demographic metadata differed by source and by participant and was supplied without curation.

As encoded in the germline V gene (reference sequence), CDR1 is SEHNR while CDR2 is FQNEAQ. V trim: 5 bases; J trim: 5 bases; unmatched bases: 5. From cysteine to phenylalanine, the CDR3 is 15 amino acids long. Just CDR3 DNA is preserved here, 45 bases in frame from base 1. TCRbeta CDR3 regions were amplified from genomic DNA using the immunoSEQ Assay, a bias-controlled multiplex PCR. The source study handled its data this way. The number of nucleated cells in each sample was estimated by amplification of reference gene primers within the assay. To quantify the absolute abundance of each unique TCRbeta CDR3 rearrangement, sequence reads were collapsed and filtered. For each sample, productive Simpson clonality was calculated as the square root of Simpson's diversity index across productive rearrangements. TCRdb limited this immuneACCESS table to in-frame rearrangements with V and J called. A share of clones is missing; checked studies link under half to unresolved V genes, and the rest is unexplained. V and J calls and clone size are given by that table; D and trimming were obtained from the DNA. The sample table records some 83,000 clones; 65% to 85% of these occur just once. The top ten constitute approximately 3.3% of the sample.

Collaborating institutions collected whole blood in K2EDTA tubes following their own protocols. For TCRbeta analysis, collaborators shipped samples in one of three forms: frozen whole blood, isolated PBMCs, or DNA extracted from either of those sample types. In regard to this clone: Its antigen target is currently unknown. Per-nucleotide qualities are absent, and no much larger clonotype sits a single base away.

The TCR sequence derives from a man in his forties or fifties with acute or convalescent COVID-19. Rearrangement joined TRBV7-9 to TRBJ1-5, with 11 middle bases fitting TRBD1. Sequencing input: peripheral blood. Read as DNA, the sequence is TGTGCCAGCAGCCCCGGGACAGGGGGGGATCAGCCCCAGCATTTT. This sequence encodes CASSPGTGGDQPQHF. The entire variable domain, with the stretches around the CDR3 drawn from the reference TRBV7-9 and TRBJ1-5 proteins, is DTGVSQNPRHKITKRGQNVTFRCDPISEHNRLYWYRQTLGQGPEFLTYFQNEAQLEKSRLLSDRFSAERPKGSFSTLEIQRTEQGDSAMYLCASSPGTGGDQPQHFGDGTRLSIL.